Listed here is a single TCR beta chain. Germline V gene lookup returns CDR1 SGDLS and CDR2 YYNGEE. The CDR3 is 18 amino acids. The V end was cut by 1 base, the J end by 5 bases, with 21 bases between. This specimen comes from a study of T cell responses to AZD1222 COVID-19 vaccine. This table comes from immunoSEQ multiplex PCR, and its TCRdb copy is limited to in-frame clones, with some not included. Of around 180,000 clones listed, roughly 88% are singletons. Sample: peripheral blood, taken on day 0 of AZD1222 vaccination. This TCR derives from an adult in good health. The rearrangement links TRBV9 to TRBJ1-4, with D unclear. The CDR3 loop reads CASSVWKLGPYSNEKLFF. The CDR3 DNA follows: TGTGCCAGCAGCGTATGGAAACTGGGCCCATATTCGAATGAAAAACTGTTTTTT.